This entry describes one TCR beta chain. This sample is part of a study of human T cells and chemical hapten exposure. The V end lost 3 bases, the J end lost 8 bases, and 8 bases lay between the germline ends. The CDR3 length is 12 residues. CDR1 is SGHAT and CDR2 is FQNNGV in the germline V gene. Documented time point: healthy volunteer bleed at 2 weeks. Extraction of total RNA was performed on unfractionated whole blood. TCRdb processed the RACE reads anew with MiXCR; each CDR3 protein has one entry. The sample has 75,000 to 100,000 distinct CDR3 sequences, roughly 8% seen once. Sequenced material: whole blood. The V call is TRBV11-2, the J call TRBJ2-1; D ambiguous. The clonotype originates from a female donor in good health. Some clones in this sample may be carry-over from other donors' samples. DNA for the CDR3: TGTGCCAGCAGCTTGCTGGTCGATGAGCAGTTCTTC. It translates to CASSLLVDEQFF. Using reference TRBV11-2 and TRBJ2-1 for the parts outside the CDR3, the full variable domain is EAGVAQSPRYKIIEKRQSVAFWCNPISGHATLYWYQQILGQGPKLLIQFQNNGVVDDSQLPKDRFSAERLKGVDSTLKIQPAKLEDSAVYLCASSLLVDEQFFGPGTRLTVL.